The 21 T cell receptor beta chains listed next were all sequenced from one sample in a study of T-cell reconstitution after alpha-beta-depleted transplantation in children. The study, taken as a whole, reports: One year post-transplant, T-cell counts and diversity were largely derived from T cells produced anew.

Their cognate antigens are unknown. TCRbeta library preparation incorporated unique molecular identifiers. TCRdb re-called the PCR reads through MiXCR, storing one row per CDR3 protein. This table holds hundreds of thousands of distinct CDR3 sequences, 7.5% to 9% found once. The material sequenced was peripheral blood, taken 360 days after TCRalphabeta/CD19-depleted stem cell transplant. These receptors all come from a female patient aged 2-15 years who had a stem cell transplant for Fanconi anemia, so the T cells may come from the graft donor.

This clonotype was observed a few times. This chain uses TRBV20-1 with TRBJ1-2; D not resolved. Per germline, CDR1 DFQATT and CDR2 SNEGSKA (reference sequence). The CDR3 is made up of 13 amino acids. With 6 bases removed from V and 4 bases from J, the gap between germline ends came to 15 bases. The CDR3 sequence: CSAPQRGFYGYTF. CDR3 DNA: TGCAGTGCACCCCAACGCGGATTCTATGGCTACACCTTC.

Ten or more counts support this clonotype. The J gene is TRBJ2-1, the V gene TRBV5-4; 7 bases agree with TRBD2. Germline CDR1 SGHNT, CDR2 YYREEE (reference sequence). There are 13 residues in the CDR3. Losses at the gene ends were 3 bases for V and 5 bases for J; bases not matched to a gene: 2. The CDR3 reads CASSWTRNNEQFF. CDR3 nucleotides: TGTGCCAGCAGCTGGACTAGGAACAATGAGCAGTTCTTC. Drawing the rest from reference TRBV5-4 and TRBJ2-1, the complete variable domain is ETGVTQSPTHLIKTRGQQVTLRCSSQSGHNTVSWYQQALGQGPQFIFQYYREEENGRGNFPPRFSGLQFPNYSSELNVNALELDDSALYLCASSWTRNNEQFFGPGTRLTVL.

This clonotype occurred many times. The chain combines TRBV9 with TRBJ1-1; D unclear. The V end was cut by 3 bases, the J end by 0 bases, with 6 bases between. This CDR3 is 13 amino acids long. The germline V gene has CDR1 SGDLS and CDR2 YYNGEE. The CDR3 DNA is TGTGCCAGCAGCGCCGACATGAACACTGAAGCTTTCTTT. Its translation is CASSADMNTEAFF.

This clonotype has a count of ten or more. The CDR3 coding sequence is TGTGCCAGCAGTTCGGGATCGTGGGGAGACACTGAAGCTTTCTTT. Protein: CASSSGSWGDTEAFF. The rearrangement links TRBV28 to TRBJ1-1; no clear D gene. Germline V gene data show CDR1 as MDHEN and CDR2 as SYDVKM. V was cut by 4 bases and J by 3 bases, with 15 bases left in between. The CDR3 is made up of 15 amino acids.

This clonotype was recorded many times. The chain carries TRBV20-1 and TRBJ1-1; 8 positions agree with TRBD1. This CDR3 region has 13 residues. The V gene's germline CDR1 is DFQATT and CDR2 SNEGSKA (reference sequence). The V and J ends lost 6 bases and 6 bases, in that order; junction bases with no gene match: 9. The CDR3 DNA sequence: TGCAGTGCGCGGACAGGGACGAATTCTGAAGCTTTCTTT. It is translated as CSARTGTNSEAFF.

The gene calls are TRBV9 and TRBJ2-2; the match to TRBD2 covers 7 bases. CDR1 is SGDLS and CDR2 is YYNGEE in the germline V gene. The V and J ends lost 0 bases and 7 bases, in that order; junction bases with no gene match: 3. This CDR3 region has 14 residues. The CDR3 DNA is TGTGCCAGCAGCGTAGCCAGGGAGGGCGGGGAGCTGTTTTTT. Translation: CASSVAREGGELFF.

The sample holds many counts of this clonotype. The chain joins TRBV28 to TRBJ2-7; D could derive from TRBD1 or TRBD2 (5 bases each). The length of the CDR3 is 14 residues. Germline V lookup: CDR1 MDHEN, CDR2 SYDVKM. Trimming left V 7 bases short and J 7 bases short, with 20 bases between. The CDR3 coding sequence is TGTGCCAGCAATCCAGGGCCCCTTACGGGGGAGCAGTACTTC. Residues: CASNPGPLTGEQYF. Filled out from reference TRBV28 and TRBJ2-7, the complete variable domain reads DVKVTQSSRYLVKRTGEKVFLECVQDMDHENMFWYRQDPGLGLRLIYFSYDVKMKEKGDIPEGYSVSREKKERFSLILESASTNQTSMYLCASNPGPLTGEQYFGPGTRLTVT.

J is TRBJ1-6 and V is TRBV28, with D possibly being TRBD1 (5 bases). Germline CDR1 reads MDHEN; CDR2 reads SYDVKM. V lost 8 bases, J lost 7 bases, and 12 bases lay in between. This CDR3 contains 13 residues. CDR3 DNA sequence: TGTGCCAGCGGGACCGGCGGGAATTCACCCCTCCACTTT. Protein: CASGTGGNSPLHF.

The chain links TRBV6-1 to TRBJ2-7; D possibly uses TRBD1 or TRBD2 (5 bases each). CDR1 is MNHNS and CDR2 is SASEGT in the germline V gene. The germline V and J ends were trimmed by 2 bases and 5 bases, with 13 bases remaining between them. The CDR3 covers 14 residues. As DNA, the CDR3 is TGTGCCAGCAGTGAAAGGGCAGGGAGCCACGAGCAGTACTTC. This gives the protein CASSERAGSHEQYF.

This clonotype was observed a few times. The rearrangement links TRBV11-2 to TRBJ2-7; TRBD2 aligns across 7 bases. CDR3 length equals 16 residues. V dropped 2 bases and J dropped 0; count of bases not matched to a gene: 7. Germline V CDR1 and CDR2: SGHAT, FQNNGV. The CDR3 DNA sequence: TGTGCCAGCAGCTTAAATAGCGGGTGGAGCTCCTACGAGCAGTACTTC. Translated: CASSLNSGWSSYEQYF.

This clonotype came up many times. The chain links TRBV9 to TRBJ2-1; TRBD2 aligns across 9 bases. J gave up 0 bases and V 4 bases, and 5 bases lay outside the gene matches. Germline CDR1 SGDLS, CDR2 YYNGEE. The CDR3 has 16 amino acids. CDR3 coding DNA: TGTGCCAGCAGCCCCCCTAGCGGGACCTCCTACAATGAGCAGTTCTTC. Encoded protein: CASSPPSGTSYNEQFF.

The gene calls are TRBV12-3 or TRBV12-4 and TRBJ2-2; 10 bases are a match to TRBD2. The CDR3 spans 18 residues. V gave up 1 base and J gave up 5 bases; unmatched junction bases: 10. The DNA of the CDR3 is TGTGCCAGCAGTTTAGATTTAAGCGGGAGGGCCGGGACCGGGGAGCTGTTTTTT. Residues: CASSLDLSGRAGTGELFF.

This clonotype was picked up many times. V usage is TRBV12-3 or TRBV12-4 and J usage is TRBJ2-3; 11 bases fit TRBD1. J gave up 4 bases and V 0 bases, and 3 bases lay outside the gene matches. The CDR3 consists of 16 residues. This CDR3 reads CASSLADRGRADTQYF. In DNA form, the CDR3 reads TGTGCCAGCAGTTTAGCGGACAGGGGGCGCGCAGATACGCAGTATTTT.

This chain joins TRBV4-2 and TRBJ2-7, with unresolved D. This CDR3 is built from 15 residues. V was pared by 0 bases and J by 4 bases, with 13 bases between. Germline V gene lookup returns CDR1 LGHNA and CDR2 YNFKEQ. The CDR3 bases are TGTGCCAGCAGCCAAGACCATCGAAGAGATTACGAGCAGTACTTC. Amino acids: CASSQDHRRDYEQYF.

This clonotype was counted many times. J is TRBJ2-7 and V is TRBV7-9; TRBD2 might be the D (6 bases). The CDR3 is made up of 16 amino acids. Germline V CDR1 and CDR2: SEHNR, FQNEAQ (reference sequence). The V gene lost 4 bases and the J gene lost 3 bases, with 19 bases spanning the gap. The CDR3, as DNA: TGTGCCAGCAGCTGGGGAGGAATCCCCCCCATCTACGAGCAGTACTTC. Encoded protein: CASSWGGIPPIYEQYF.

This clonotype was recorded many times. The germline gene is not matched at one end of the junction; a read error may be the cause. The V and J genes are TRBV6-1 and TRBJ2-3, with 14 bases fitting TRBD2. CDR1 and CDR2 from the germline V gene are MNHNS and SASEGT. This CDR3 region has 15 residues. CDR3 protein: CASRGTSGGMDTQYF. The CDR3, as DNA: TGTGCCAGCAGGGGGACTAGCGGGGGTATGGATACACAGTATTTT.

This clonotype was seen at least ten times. An end of the junction does not agree with germline; a read error may underlie this. This chain links TRBV6-1 with TRBJ2-1, with a weak D call TRBD1 (5 bases). The CDR3 is 13 amino acids. Germline assignment: CDR1 MNHNS and CDR2 SASEGT. CDR3 in DNA: TGTGCCAGCAGGGAAGACAGATACAATGAGCAGTTCTTC. Protein product: CASREDRYNEQFF.

The chain links TRBV4-3 to TRBJ2-3; maybe TRBD1 (5 bases). Per the germline V gene, CDR1 is LGHNA and CDR2 is YSLEER. The CDR3 loop spans 16 amino acids. V dropped 4 bases and J dropped 0 bases, with 14 bases sitting between them. Here the CDR3 DNA reads TGCGCCAGCAGCCCTCGGACACTAACTAGCACAGATACGCAGTATTTT. Its translation is CASSPRTLTSTDTQYF.

This clonotype was found many times. The V and J genes are TRBV6-5 and TRBJ2-3, with D possibly TRBD1 on 5 matching bases. The CDR3 sequence is 14 residues long. Trimming stripped 6 bases from V and 2 bases from J, with 12 bases between. CDR1 and CDR2 from the germline V gene are MNHEY and SVGAGI. The CDR3 loop reads CASSYRHPTDTQYF. The CDR3 DNA sequence: TGTGCCAGCAGCTACAGGCACCCCACAGATACGCAGTATTTT.

This clonotype was found a few times. J is TRBJ1-1 and V is TRBV10-3, with a possible D match to TRBD1 (6 bases). CDR1 is ENHRY and CDR2 is SYGVKD in the germline V gene. V lost 8 bases, J lost 0 bases, and 13 bases lay in between. This CDR3 has 14 residues. The CDR3 sequence is CAIGRGEVNTEAFF. CDR3 coding DNA: TGTGCCATCGGGAGGGGGGAGGTGAACACTGAAGCTTTCTTT.

The sample holds many counts of this clonotype. V and J are TRBV20-1 and TRBJ2-2, with TRBD2 matching 11 bases. Trimming cost V 3 bases and J 6 bases; bases outside gene matches: 6. The CDR3 runs 15 residues. Germline V CDR1 and CDR2: DFQATT, SNEGSKA (reference sequence). The CDR3 nucleotides are TGCAGTGCTAGCGGACTAGCGGGTATACCCGGGGAGCTGTTTTTT. Its protein is CSASGLAGIPGELFF.